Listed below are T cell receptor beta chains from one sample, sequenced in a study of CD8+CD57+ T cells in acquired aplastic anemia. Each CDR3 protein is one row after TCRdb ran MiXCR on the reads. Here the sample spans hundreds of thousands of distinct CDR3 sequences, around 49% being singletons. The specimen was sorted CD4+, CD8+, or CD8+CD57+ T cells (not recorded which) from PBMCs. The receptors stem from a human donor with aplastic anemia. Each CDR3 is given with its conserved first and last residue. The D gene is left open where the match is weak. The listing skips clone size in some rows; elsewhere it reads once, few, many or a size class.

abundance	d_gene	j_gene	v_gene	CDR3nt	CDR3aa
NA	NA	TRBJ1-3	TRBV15	TGTGCCACCAGCCCCCGTACTACTGGAAACACCATATATTTT	CATSPRTTGNTIYF
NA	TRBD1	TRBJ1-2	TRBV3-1	TGTGCCAGCAGCCTGCCAGGGGGCTTCTATGGCTACACCTTC	CASSLPGGFYGYTF
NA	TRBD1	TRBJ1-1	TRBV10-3	TGTGCCATCAGTGATTCGACAGGGGCAACTTTCTTT	CAISDSTGATFF
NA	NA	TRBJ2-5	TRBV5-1	TGCGCCAGCAGCTCCGGCCTAGAAGCCCAAGAGACCCAGTACTTC	CASSSGLEAQETQYF
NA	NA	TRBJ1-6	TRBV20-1	TGCAGTGCTAGAGTTGGGGGTGTTGGCAATCAGCCCCTCCACTTT	CSARVGGVGNQPLHF
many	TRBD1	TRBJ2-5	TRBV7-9	TGTGCCAGCAGCTTGTTGCCGGGACAGGGTCCGGAGACCCAGTACTTC	CASSLLPGQGPETQYF
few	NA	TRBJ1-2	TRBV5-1	TGCGCCAGCAGCCCCTCTCAGGGGCCCGGGGGGAACTATGGCTACACCTTC	CASSPSQGPGGNYGYTF
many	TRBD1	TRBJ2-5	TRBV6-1	TGTGCCAGCAGTGAAAGTGGCAGCAGGGGGTCCCAGTACTTC	CASSESGSRGSQYF
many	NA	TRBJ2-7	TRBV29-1	TGCAGCGTTGAAGGGACAGCGTACGAGCAGTACTTC	CSVEGTAYEQYF
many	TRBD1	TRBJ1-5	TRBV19	TGTGCCAGTAGTGTAAGACAGGGGAGCAATCAGCCCCAGCATTTT	CASSVRQGSNQPQHF
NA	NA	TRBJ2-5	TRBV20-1	TGCAGTGCCCCTCCCTCGACTAGTAAAGAGACCCAGTACTTC	CSAPPSTSKETQYF
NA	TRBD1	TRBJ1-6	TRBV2	TGTGCCAGCAGTGGACAGGGGTGGTCACCCCTCCACTTT	CASSGQGWSPLHF
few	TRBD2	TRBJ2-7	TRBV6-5	TGTGCCAGCATGGCTAGCGGGGGGGAAAGGTCCTACGAGCAGTACTTC	CASMASGGERSYEQYF
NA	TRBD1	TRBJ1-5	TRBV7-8	TGTGCCAGCAGCTTAGCAGACAGGGGCAATCAGCCCCAGCATTTT	CASSLADRGNQPQHF
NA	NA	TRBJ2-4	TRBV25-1	TGTGCCAGCAGCTTAGTTGAGGGTGGCGGGGACATTCAGTACTTC	CASSLVEGGGDIQYF
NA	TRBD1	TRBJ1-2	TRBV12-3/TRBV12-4	TGTGCCAGCAGTCCGGGACAGGGGGCGGACTATGGCTACACCTTC	CASSPGQGADYGYTF
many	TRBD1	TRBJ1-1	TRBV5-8	TGTGCCAGCAGCCCTCCGGACAGGTGGGGGACTGAAGCTTTCTTT	CASSPPDRWGTEAFF
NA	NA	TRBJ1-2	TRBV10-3	TGTGCCATCGGACCTCGCGGGGTCTCTGGAAACACCTTC	CAIGPRGVSGNTF
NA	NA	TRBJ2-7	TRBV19	TGTGCCAGTAGTCCCCACGTCGCCCAAAACGATGAGCAGTACTTC	CASSPHVAQNDEQYF
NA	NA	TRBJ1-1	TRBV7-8	TGTGCCAGCAGCTTATCAGGCGTGGGGACTGAAGCTTTCTTT	CASSLSGVGTEAFF
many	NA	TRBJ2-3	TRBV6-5	TGTGCCAGCAGTTATTCACAGACTCTCACAGATACGCAGTATTTT	CASSYSQTLTDTQYF
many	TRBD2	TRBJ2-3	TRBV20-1	TGCAGTGCTAGACCCGCCGGCGGGGGGCCTAGCACAGATACGCAGTATTTT	CSARPAGGGPSTDTQYF
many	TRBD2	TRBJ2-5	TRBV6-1	TGTGCCAGCACCCCAACCGCCGGGGGGGCTAAGACCCAGTACTTC	CASTPTAGGAKTQYF
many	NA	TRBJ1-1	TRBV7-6	TGTGCCAGCAGCTTAGCGGCAGGGTCGACTGAAGCTTTCTTT	CASSLAAGSTEAFF
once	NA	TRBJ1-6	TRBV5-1	TGCGCCAGCAGCTTGGATCCAGGGGCTAATTCACCCCTCCACTTT	CASSLDPGANSPLHF
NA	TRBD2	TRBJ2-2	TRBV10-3	TGTGCCATCAGTGGAGTAACTAGCGGGGACCTCGCGAACACCGAGGAGCTGTTTTTT	CAISGVTSGDLANTEELFF
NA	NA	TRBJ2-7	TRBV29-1	TGCAGCTTAGGCGTCCGCGACTACGAGCAGTACTTC	CSLGVRDYEQYF
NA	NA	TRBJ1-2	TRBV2	TGTGCCAGCAGTATCGACGACAGCTATGGCTACACCTTC	CASSIDDSYGYTF
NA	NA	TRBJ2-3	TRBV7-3	TGTGCCAGCAGCTTAAGCGGGGGCGGGGGAGATACGCAGTATTTT	CASSLSGGGGDTQYF
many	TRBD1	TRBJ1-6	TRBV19	TGTGCCAGTGGGGCCGGGACAGGGGGCAACTCACCCCTCCACTTT	CASGAGTGGNSPLHF
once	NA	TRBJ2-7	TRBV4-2	TGTGCCAGCAGCACCCGATACTCACTCTACGAGCAGTACTTC	CASSTRYSLYEQYF
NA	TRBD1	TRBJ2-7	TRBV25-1	TGTGCCAGCAGTTTCGGGACAGGTGGAGTTGAGCAGTACTTC	CASSFGTGGVEQYF
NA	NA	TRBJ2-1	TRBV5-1	TGCGCCAGCAGCCTGGGGGGAGGTGAGCAGTTCTTC	CASSLGGGEQFF
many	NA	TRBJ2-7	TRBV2	TGTGCCAGCACGGCAGGGCAAGTCCATCCTTCCGAGCAGTACTTC	CASTAGQVHPSEQYF
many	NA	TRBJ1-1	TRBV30	TGTGCCTGTACAGGGAACACTGAAGCTTTCTTT	CACTGNTEAFF
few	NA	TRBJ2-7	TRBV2	TGTGCCAGCAGTGAAATCATCTCCTACGAGCAGTACTTC	CASSEIISYEQYF
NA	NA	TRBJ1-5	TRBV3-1	TGTGCCAGCAGCCAAGATGCCGGGGGCCGCAATCAGCCCCAGCATTTT	CASSQDAGGRNQPQHF